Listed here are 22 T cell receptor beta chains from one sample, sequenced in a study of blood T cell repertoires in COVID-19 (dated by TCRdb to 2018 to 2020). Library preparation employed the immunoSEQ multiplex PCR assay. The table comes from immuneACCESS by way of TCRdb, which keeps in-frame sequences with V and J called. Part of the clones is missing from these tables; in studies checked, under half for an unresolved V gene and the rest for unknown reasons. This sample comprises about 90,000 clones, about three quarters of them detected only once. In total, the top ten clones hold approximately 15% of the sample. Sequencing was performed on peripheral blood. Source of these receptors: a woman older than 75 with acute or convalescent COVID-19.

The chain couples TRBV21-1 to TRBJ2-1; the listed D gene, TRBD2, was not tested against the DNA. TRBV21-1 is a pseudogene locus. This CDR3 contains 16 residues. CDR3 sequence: CASSQPGLAGGNEQFF. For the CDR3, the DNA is TGTGCCAGCAGCCAGCCAGGCCTAGCGGGGGGGAATGAGCAGTTCTTC.

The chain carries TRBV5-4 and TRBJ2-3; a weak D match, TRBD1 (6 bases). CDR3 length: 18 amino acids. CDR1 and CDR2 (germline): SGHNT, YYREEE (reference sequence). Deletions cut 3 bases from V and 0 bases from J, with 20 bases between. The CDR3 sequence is CASSSRQPGHTSTDTQYF. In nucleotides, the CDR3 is TGTGCCAGCAGCTCCCGCCAACCGGGACACACAAGCACAGATACGCAGTATTTT.

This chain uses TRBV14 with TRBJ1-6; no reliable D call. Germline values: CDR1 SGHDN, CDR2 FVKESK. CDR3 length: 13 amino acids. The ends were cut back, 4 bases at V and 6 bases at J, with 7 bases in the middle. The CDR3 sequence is CASSPLFNSPLHF. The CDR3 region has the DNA TGTGCCAGCAGCCCCCTTTTTAATTCACCCCTCCACTTT.

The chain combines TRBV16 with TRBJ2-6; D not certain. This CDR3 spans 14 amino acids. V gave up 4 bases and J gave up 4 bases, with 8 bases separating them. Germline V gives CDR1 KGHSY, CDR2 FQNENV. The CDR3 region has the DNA TGTGCCAGCAGCCCCGTTTCCGGGGCCAACGTCCTGACTTTC. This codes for CASSPVSGANVLTF.

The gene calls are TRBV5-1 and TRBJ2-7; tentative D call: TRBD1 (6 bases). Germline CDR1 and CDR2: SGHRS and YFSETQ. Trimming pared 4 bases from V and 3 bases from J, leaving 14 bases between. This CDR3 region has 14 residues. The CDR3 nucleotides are TGCGCCAGCAGCCCGAATGTAGGGGGCTACGAGCAGTACTTC. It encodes CASSPNVGGYEQYF.

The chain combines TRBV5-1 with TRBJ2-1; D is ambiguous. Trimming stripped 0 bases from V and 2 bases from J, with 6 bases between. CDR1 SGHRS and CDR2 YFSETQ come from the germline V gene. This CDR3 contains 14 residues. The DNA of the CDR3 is TGCGCCAGCAGCTTGGGAAGCGCCTACAATGAGCAGTTCTTC. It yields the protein CASSLGSAYNEQFF.

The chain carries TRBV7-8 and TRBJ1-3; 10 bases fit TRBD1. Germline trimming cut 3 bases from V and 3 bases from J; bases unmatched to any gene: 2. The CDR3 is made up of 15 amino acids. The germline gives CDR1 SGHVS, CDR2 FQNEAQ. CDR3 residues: CASSLDRGYGNTIYF. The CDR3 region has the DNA TGTGCCAGCAGCTTGGACAGGGGGTATGGAAACACCATATATTTT.

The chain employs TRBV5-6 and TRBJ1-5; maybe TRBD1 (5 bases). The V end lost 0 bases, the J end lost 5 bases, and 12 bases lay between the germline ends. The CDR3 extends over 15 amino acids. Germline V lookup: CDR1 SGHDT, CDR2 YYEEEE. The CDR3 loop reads CASSLAGGGDQPQHF. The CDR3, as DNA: TGTGCCAGCAGCTTGGCCGGGGGAGGGGATCAGCCCCAGCATTTT. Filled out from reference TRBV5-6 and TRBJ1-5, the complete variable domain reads DAGVTQSPTHLIKTRGQQVTLRCSPKSGHDTVSWYQQALGQGPQFIFQYYEEEERQRGNFPDRFSGHQFPNYSSELNVNALLLGDSALYLCASSLAGGGDQPQHFGDGTRLSIL.

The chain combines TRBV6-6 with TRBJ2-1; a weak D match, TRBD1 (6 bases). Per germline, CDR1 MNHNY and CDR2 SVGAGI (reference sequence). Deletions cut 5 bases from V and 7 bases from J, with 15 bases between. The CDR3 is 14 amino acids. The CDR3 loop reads CASSRNRAGNEQFF. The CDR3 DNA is TGTGCCAGCAGTAGGAACAGGGCAGGGAATGAGCAGTTCTTC.

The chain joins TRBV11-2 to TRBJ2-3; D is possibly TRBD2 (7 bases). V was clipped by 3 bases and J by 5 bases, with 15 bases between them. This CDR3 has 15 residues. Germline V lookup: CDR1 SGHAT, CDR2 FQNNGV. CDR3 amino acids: CASSFGSGGEDTQYF. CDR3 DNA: TGTGCCAGCAGCTTCGGGTCGGGGGGCGAAGATACGCAGTATTTT. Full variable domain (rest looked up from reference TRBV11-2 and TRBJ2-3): EAGVAQSPRYKIIEKRQSVAFWCNPISGHATLYWYQQILGQGPKLLIQFQNNGVVDDSQLPKDRFSAERLKGVDSTLKIQPAKLEDSAVYLCASSFGSGGEDTQYFGPGTRLTVL.

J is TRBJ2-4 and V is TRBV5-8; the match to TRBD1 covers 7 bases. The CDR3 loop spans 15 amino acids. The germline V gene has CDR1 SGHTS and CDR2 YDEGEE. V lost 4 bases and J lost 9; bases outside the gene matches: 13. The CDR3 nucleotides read TGTGCCAGCAGCCCGGGGACAGCCATCTATAGCATTCAGTACTTC. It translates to CASSPGTAIYSIQYF.

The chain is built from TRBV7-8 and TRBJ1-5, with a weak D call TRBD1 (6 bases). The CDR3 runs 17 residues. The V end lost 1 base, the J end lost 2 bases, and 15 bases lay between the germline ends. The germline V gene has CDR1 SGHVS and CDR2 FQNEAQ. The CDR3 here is CASSLVEWNRGNQPQHF. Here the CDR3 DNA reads TGTGCCAGCAGCTTAGTAGAATGGAACAGGGGCAATCAGCCCCAGCATTTT.

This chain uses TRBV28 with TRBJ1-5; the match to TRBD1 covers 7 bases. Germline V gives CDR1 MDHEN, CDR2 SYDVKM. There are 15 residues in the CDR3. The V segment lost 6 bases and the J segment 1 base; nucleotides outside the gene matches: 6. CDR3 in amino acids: CASRTQGQSNQPQHF. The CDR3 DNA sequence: TGTGCCAGCAGGACACAGGGGCAGAGCAATCAGCCCCAGCATTTT.

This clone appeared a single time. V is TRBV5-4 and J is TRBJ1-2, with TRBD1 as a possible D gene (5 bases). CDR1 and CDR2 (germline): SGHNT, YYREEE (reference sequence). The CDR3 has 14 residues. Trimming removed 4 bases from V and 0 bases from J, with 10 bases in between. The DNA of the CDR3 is TGTGCCAGCAGCCCCGGGGGGGCTAACTATGGCTACACCTTC. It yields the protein CASSPGGANYGYTF. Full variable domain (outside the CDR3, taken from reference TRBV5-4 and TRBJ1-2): ETGVTQSPTHLIKTRGQQVTLRCSSQSGHNTVSWYQQALGQGPQFIFQYYREEENGRGNFPPRFSGLQFPNYSSELNVNALELDDSALYLCASSPGGANYGYTFGSGTRLTVV.

The CDR3 DNA reads as TGTGCCTGGAGTGTACGCAAGGAGCCTAACTATGGCTACACCTTC. The encoded protein is CAWSVRKEPNYGYTF. This chain links TRBV30 with TRBJ1-2; D uncertain. Germline V gene sequence: CDR1 GTSNPN, CDR2 SVGIG (reference sequence). V shed 0 bases and J shed 0 bases, with 11 bases lying between them. The CDR3 spans 15 residues. Together with reference TRBV30 and TRBJ1-2, the CDR3 gives the full variable domain: SQTIHQWPATLVQPVGSPLSLECTVEGTSNPNLYWYRQAAGRGLQLLFYSVGIGQISSEVPQNLSASRPQDRQFILSSKKLLLSDSGFYLCAWSVRKEPNYGYTFGSGTRLTVV.

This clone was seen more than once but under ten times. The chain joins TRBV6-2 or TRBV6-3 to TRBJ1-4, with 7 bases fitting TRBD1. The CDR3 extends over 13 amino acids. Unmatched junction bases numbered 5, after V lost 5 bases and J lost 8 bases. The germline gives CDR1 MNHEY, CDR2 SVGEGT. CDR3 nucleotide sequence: TGTGCCAGCAGTACACAGGGGAGCGAAAAACTGTTTTTT. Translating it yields CASSTQGSEKLFF.

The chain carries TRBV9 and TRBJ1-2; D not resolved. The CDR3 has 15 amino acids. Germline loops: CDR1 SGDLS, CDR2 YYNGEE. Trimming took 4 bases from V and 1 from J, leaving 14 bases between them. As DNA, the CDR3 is TGTGCCAGCAGCCCCCCTTTAGAGGTTAACTATGGCTACACCTTC. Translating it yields CASSPPLEVNYGYTF.

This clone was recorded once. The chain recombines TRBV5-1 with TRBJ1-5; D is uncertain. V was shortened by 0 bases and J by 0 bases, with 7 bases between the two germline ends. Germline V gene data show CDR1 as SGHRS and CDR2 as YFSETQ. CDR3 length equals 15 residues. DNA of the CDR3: TGCGCCAGCAGCTTGGGAGGCAATAGCAATCAGCCCCAGCATTTT. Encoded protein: CASSLGGNSNQPQHF.

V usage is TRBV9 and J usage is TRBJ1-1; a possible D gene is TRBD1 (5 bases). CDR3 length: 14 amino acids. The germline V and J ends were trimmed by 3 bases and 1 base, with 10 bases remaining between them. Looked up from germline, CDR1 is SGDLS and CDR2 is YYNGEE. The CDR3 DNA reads TGTGCCAGCAGCGCGCCGACAGAGAACACTGAAGCTTTCTTT. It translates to CASSAPTENTEAFF.

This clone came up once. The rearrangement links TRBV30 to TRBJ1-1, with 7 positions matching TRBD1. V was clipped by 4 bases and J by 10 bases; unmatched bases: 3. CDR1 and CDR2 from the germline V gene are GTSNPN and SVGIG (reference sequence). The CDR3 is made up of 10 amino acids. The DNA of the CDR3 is TGTGCCTGGACTAGGGGGCCAGCTTTCTTT. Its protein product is CAWTRGPAFF.

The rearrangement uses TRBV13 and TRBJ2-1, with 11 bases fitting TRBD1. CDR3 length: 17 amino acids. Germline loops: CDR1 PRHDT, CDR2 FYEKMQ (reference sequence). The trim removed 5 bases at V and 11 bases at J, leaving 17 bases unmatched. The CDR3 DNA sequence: TGTGCCAGCAGCCAAACCCAATACCGGACAGGGGGCCCTCAGCAGTTCTTC. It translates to CASSQTQYRTGGPQQFF. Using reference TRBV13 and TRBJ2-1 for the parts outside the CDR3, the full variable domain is AAGVIQSPRHLIKEKRETATLKCYPIPRHDTVYWYQQGPGQDPQFLISFYEKMQSDKGSIPDRFSAQQFSDYHSELNMSSLELGDSALYFCASSQTQYRTGGPQQFFGPGTRLTVL.

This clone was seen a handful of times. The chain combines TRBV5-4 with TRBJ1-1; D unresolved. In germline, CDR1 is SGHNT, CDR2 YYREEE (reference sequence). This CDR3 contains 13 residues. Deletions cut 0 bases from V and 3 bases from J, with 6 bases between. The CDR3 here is CASSLERDTEAFF. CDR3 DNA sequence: TGTGCCAGCAGCTTGGAGAGGGACACTGAAGCTTTCTTT.